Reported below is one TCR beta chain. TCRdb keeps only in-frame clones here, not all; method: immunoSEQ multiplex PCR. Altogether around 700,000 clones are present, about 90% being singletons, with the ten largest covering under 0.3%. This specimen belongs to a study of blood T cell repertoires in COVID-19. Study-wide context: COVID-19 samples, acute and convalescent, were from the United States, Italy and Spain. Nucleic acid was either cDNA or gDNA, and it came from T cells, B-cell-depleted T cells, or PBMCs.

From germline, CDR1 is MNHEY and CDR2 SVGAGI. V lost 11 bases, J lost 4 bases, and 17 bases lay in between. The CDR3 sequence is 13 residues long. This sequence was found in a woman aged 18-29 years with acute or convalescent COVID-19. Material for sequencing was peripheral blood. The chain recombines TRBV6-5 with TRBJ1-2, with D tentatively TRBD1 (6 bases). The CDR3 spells CAGTWDTFYGYTF. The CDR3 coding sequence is TGTGCCGGAACCTGGGACACTTTCTATGGCTACACCTTC.